The T cell receptor (beta chain) described here comes from a study of cytomegalovirus exposure and HLA in healthy donors. The J segment lost 0 bases and the V segment lost 3 bases, leaving 8 bases of the junction unmatched. CDR1 and CDR2 from the germline V gene are MNHEY and SMNVEV (reference sequence). The CDR3 runs 17 residues. In this sample, this clone turned up once. Its target is not known. It was with 60 Vbeta and 13 Jbeta primers that the PCR ran. The protocol was immunoSEQ multiplex PCR, while the TCRdb copy is restricted to in-frame clones and leaves out a portion. The sample yields approximately 150,000 clones, approximately 81% seen once. Study-level points and caveats: Earlier findings revealed that most TCR beta V segments proved productive either about 90% or about 30% of the time. Analyzed later, most CMV-associated TCR beta chains appeared HLA-restricted.

This chain connects TRBV27 to TRBJ2-1; 7 bases are shared with TRBD1. The TCR was taken from a man in his fifties in good health and CMV-seropositive. Sequencing was performed on PBMCs. CDR3 residues: CASSFGQDSSSYNEQFF. CDR3 sequence (DNA): TGTGCCAGCAGTTTTGGACAGGATTCTAGCTCCTACAATGAGCAGTTCTTC.